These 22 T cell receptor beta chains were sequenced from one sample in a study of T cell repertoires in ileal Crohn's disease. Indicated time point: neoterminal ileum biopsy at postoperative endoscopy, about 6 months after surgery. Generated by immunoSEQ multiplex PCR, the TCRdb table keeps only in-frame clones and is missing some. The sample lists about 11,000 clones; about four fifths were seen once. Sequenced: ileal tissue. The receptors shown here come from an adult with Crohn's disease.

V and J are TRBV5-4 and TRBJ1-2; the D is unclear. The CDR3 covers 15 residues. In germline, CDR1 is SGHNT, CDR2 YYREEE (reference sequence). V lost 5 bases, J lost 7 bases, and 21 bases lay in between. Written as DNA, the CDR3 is TGTGCCAGCAGTCCAGCCGGCGAGCGCTCCTCTGGCTACACCTTC. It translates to CASSPAGERSSGYTF. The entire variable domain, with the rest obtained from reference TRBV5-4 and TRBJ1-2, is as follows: ETGVTQSPTHLIKTRGQQVTLRCSSQSGHNTVSWYQQALGQGPQFIFQYYREEENGRGNFPPRFSGLQFPNYSSELNVNALELDDSALYLCASSPAGERSSGYTFGSGTRLTVV.

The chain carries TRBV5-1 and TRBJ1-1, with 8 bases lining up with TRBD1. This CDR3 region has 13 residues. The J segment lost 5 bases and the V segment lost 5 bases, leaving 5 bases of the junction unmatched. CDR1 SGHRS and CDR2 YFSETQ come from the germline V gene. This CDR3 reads CASRWDRTTEAFF. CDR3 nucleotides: TGCGCCAGCAGGTGGGACAGGACAACTGAAGCTTTCTTT.

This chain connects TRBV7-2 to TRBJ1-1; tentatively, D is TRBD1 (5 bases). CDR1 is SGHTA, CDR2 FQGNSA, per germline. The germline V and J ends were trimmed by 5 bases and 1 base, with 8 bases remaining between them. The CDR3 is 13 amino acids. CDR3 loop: CASSITGNTEAFF. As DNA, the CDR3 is TGTGCCAGCAGCATAACAGGGAACACTGAAGCTTTCTTT. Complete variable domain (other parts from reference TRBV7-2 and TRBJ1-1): GAGVSQSPSNKVTEKGKDVELRCDPISGHTALYWYRQSLGQGLEFLIYFQGNSAPDKSGLPSDRFSAERTGGSVSTLTIQRTQQEDSAVYLCASSITGNTEAFFGQGTRLTVV.

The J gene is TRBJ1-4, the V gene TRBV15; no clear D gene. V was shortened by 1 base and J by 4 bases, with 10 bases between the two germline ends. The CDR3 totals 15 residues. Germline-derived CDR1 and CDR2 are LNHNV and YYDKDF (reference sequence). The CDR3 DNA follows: TGTGCCACCAGCAGAGGTCACGGACTTAATGAAAAACTGTTTTTT. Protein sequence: CATSRGHGLNEKLFF.

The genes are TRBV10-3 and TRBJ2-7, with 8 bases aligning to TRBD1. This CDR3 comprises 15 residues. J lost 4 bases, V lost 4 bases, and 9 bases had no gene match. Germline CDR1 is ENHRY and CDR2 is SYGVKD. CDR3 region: CAISVGETGAYEQYF. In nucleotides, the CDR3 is TGTGCCATCAGTGTGGGGGAGACAGGGGCATACGAGCAGTACTTC.

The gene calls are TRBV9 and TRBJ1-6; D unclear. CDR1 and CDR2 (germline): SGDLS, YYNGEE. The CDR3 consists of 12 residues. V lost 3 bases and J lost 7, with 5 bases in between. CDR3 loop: CASSDQNSPLHF. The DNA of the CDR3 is TGTGCCAGCAGCGATCAGAATTCACCCCTCCACTTT.

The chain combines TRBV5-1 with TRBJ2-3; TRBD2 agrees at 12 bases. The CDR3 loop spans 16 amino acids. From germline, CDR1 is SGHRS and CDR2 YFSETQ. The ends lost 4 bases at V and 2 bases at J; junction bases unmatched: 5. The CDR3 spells CASSPRTSGDTDTQYF. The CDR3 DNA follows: TGCGCCAGCAGCCCGAGGACTAGCGGGGACACAGATACGCAGTATTTT.

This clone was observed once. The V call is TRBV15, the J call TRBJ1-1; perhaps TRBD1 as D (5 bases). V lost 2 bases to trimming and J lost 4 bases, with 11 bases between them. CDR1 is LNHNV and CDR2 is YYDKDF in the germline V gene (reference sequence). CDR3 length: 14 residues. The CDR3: CATSRRSQGTEAFF. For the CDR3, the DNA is TGTGCCACCAGCAGACGATCGCAGGGCACTGAAGCTTTCTTT.

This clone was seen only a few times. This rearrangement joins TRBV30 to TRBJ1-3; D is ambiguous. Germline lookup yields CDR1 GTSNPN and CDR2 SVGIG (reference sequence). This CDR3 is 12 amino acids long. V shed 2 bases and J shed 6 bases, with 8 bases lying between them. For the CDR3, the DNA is TGTGCCTGGAGTAAAATGGCAAACACCATATATTTT. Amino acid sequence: CAWSKMANTIYF.

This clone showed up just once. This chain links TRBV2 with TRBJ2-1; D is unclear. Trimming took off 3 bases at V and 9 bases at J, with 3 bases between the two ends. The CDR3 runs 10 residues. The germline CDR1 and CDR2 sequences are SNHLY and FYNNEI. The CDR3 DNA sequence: TGTGCCAGCAGTGACGGTGAGCAGTTCTTC. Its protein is CASSDGEQFF.

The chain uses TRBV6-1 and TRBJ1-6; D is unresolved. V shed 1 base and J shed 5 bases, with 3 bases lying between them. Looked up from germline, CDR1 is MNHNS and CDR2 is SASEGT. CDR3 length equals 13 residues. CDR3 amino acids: CASSEVNNSPLHF. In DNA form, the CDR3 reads TGTGCCAGCAGTGAAGTCAATAATTCACCCCTCCACTTT.

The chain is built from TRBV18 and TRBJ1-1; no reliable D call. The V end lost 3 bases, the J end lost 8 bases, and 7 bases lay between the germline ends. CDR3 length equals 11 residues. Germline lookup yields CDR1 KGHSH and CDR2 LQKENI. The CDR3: CASSPGREAFF. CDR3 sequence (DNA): TGTGCCAGCTCACCGGGGAGGGAAGCTTTCTTT.

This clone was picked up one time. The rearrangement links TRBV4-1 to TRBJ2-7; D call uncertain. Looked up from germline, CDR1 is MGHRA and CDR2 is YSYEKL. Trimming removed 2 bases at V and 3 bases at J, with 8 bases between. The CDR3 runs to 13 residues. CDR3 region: CASSQPGFYEQYF. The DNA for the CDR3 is TGCGCCAGCAGCCAACCAGGCTTCTACGAGCAGTACTTC.

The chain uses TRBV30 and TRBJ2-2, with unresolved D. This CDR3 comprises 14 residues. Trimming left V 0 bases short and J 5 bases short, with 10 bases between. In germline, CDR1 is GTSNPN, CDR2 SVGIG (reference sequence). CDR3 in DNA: TGTGCCTGGAGTGTTGGTCGGAGTACCGGGGAGCTGTTTTTT. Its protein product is CAWSVGRSTGELFF.

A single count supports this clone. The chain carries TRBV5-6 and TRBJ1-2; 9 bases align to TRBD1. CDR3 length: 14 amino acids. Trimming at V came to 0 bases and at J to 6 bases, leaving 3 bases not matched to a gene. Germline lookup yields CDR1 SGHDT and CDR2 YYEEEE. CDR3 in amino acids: CASSLGQGVDGYTF. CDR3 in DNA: TGTGCCAGCAGCTTGGGACAGGGGGTCGATGGCTACACCTTC.

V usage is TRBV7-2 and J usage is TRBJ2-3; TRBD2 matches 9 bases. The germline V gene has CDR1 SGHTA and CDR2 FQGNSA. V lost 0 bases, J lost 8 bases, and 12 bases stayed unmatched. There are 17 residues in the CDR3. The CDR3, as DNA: TGTGCCAGCAGCTTAGCACGTGCGGGGGGGCAAGCAGGTACGCAGTATTTT. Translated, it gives CASSLARAGGQAGTQYF.

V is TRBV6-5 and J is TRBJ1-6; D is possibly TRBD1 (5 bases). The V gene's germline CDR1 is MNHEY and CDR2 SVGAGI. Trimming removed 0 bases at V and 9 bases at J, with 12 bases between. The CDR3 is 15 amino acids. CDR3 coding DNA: TGTGCCAGCAGTTACTCGGGGCAGTTGACTTCACCCCTCCACTTT. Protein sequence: CASSYSGQLTSPLHF.

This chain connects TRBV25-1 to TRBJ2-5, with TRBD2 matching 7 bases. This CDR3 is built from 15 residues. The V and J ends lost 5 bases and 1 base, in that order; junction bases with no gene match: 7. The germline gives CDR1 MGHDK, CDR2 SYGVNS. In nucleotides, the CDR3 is TGTGCCAGCAGTTACGGACGCGGGGGCCAAGAGACCCAGTACTTC. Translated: CASSYGRGGQETQYF.

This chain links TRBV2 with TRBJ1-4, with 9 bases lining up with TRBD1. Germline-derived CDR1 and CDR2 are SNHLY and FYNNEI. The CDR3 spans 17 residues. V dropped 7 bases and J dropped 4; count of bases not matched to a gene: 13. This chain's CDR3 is CASMTRTGVGCNEKLFF. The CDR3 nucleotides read TGTGCCAGCATGACTAGGACAGGGGTGGGGTGTAATGAAAAACTGTTTTTT. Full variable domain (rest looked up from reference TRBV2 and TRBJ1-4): EPEVTQTPSHQVTQMGQEVILRCVPISNHLYFYWYRQILGQKVEFLVSFYNNEISEKSEIFDDQFSVERPDGSNFTLKIRSTKLEDSAMYFCASMTRTGVGCNEKLFFGSGTQLSVL.

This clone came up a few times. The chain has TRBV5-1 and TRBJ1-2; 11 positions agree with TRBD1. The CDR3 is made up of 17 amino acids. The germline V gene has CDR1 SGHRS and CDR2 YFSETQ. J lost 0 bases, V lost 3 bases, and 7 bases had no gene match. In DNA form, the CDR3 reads TGCGCCAGCAGCTCGGGACAGGGGGTTCTAGCTAACTATGGCTACACCTTC. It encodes CASSSGQGVLANYGYTF. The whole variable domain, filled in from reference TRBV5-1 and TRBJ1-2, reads KAGVTQTPRYLIKTRGQQVTLSCSPISGHRSVSWYQQTPGQGLQFLFEYFSETQRNKGNFPGRFSGRQFSNSRSEMNVSTLELGDSALYLCASSSGQGVLANYGYTFGSGTRLTVV.

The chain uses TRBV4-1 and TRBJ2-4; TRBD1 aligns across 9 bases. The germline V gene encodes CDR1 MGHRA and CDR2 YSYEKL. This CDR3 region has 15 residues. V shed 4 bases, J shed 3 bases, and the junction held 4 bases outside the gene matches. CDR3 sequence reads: CASSLRQGDKNIQYF. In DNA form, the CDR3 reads TGCGCCAGCAGCCTCAGACAGGGGGACAAAAACATTCAGTACTTC.

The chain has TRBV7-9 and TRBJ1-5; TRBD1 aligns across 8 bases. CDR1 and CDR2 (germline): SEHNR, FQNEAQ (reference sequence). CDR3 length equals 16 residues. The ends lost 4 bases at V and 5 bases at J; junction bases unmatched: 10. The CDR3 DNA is TGTGCCAGCAGCTACGGGACAGGCAAGGGAGATCAGCCCCAGCATTTT. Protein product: CASSYGTGKGDQPQHF.